This TCR beta chain was profiled in a study of T cell responses to AZD1222 COVID-19 vaccine. This CDR3 is 16 amino acids long. V lost 5 bases, J lost 1 base, and 6 bases stayed unmatched. Germline V CDR1 and CDR2: MNHNY, SVGAGI (reference sequence). Findings and caveats of the study: The study reported that nearly half of spike-specific TCRs target unmutated variant regions. Sampled repertoires all dated from after the peak T cell response. Only 5 or 6 AZD1222 recipients were seropositive at baseline. The CD4 TCRs associated with vaccination extended across spike and predominated at 160-218 and 743-854.

As regards this clone: The antigen is not known.

The table came from immunoSEQ multiplex PCR; TCRdb's copy has only in-frame clones and leaves some out. The sample lists 55,000 to 65,000 clones, roughly nine tenths occurring once. Sequenced material: peripheral blood, taken 28 days after the second AZD1222 dose. The chain couples TRBV6-6 to TRBJ1-1, with TRBD1 identical over 11 bases. The sequence came from an adult who received the AZD1222 COVID-19 vaccine. CDR3 DNA sequence: TGTGCCAGCAGTCTCCCCGGACAGGGGGCGAACACTGAAGCTTTCTTT. Translation: CASSLPGQGANTEAFF.